These T cell receptor beta chains were read from a single sample in a study of T cell responses to AZD1222 COVID-19 vaccine. Only in-frame clones appear in the TCRdb table, and some are missing; sequencing was by immunoSEQ multiplex PCR. This table has about 150,000 clones, under 95% appearing once. Material: peripheral blood, obtained on day 0 of AZD1222 vaccination. The source of these receptors is an adult in good health. CDR3s include the opening cysteine and the closing phenylalanine or tryptophan. Fields, in order: D gene, J gene, V gene, CDR3 length, clone size, CDR3 DNA, CDR3 protein. A D gene is named only where the DNA matches it firmly. A row's size may be missing; if present it is once, few, many or a size class.

d_call: -; j_call: TRBJ2-3; v_call: TRBV5-1; cdr3_length: 16; clone_size: -; cdr3_nt: TGCGCCAGCAGCTTGGTATTTGGCGGGGGCCCAGATACGCAGTATTTT; cdr3_aa: CASSLVFGGGPDTQYF
d_call: TRBD1; j_call: TRBJ1-5; v_call: TRBV28; cdr3_length: 16; clone_size: -; cdr3_nt: TGTGCCAGCAGTCTTACCGGGACAGGGTCTAGTCAGCCCCAGCATTTT; cdr3_aa: CASSLTGTGSSQPQHF
d_call: -; j_call: TRBJ1-5; v_call: TRBV30; cdr3_length: 12; clone_size: -; cdr3_nt: TGTGCCTTTTCCCGGGACAATGATCCCCAGCATTTT; cdr3_aa: CAFSRDNDPQHF
d_call: TRBD1; j_call: TRBJ1-2; v_call: TRBV30; cdr3_length: 11; clone_size: -; cdr3_nt: TGTGCCTTGGGGACAGGTTCGGGCTACACCTTC; cdr3_aa: CALGTGSGYTF
d_call: -; j_call: TRBJ2-1; v_call: TRBV9; cdr3_length: 16; clone_size: -; cdr3_nt: TGTGCCAGCAGCGTAGTACTGAGGGCAGTCGCGAGTGAGCAGTTCTTC; cdr3_aa: CASSVVLRAVASEQFF
d_call: TRBD1; j_call: TRBJ1-2; v_call: TRBV24-1; cdr3_length: 12; clone_size: -; cdr3_nt: TGTGCCACCAGTCGGACAGGTGCTGGCTACACCTTC; cdr3_aa: CATSRTGAGYTF
d_call: TRBD2; j_call: TRBJ2-7; v_call: TRBV5-1; cdr3_length: 14; clone_size: -; cdr3_nt: TGCGCCAGCAATGGAGGATCCGGGGGGTACGAGCAGTACTTC; cdr3_aa: CASNGGSGGYEQYF
d_call: -; j_call: TRBJ1-5; v_call: TRBV18; cdr3_length: 15; clone_size: -; cdr3_nt: TGTGCCAGCTCACCGGGGGAGGTGGACAATCAGCCCCAGCATTTT; cdr3_aa: CASSPGEVDNQPQHF
d_call: TRBD1; j_call: TRBJ1-1; v_call: TRBV10-3; cdr3_length: 15; clone_size: -; cdr3_nt: TGTGCCATCAGCGACAGGGGGCAAGCGTACACTGAAGCTTTCTTT; cdr3_aa: CAISDRGQAYTEAFF
d_call: -; j_call: TRBJ1-1; v_call: TRBV7-2; cdr3_length: 15; clone_size: few; cdr3_nt: TGTGCCAGCAGCCCCCCGAGAGGGAAGGTTGGGGGAGCTTTCTTT; cdr3_aa: CASSPPRGKVGGAFF
d_call: TRBD1; j_call: TRBJ1-2; v_call: TRBV5-6; cdr3_length: 16; clone_size: -; cdr3_nt: TGTGCCAGCAGCTTGCTAAGAATGACAGGGAACTATGGCTACACCTTC; cdr3_aa: CASSLLRMTGNYGYTF
d_call: -; j_call: TRBJ1-2; v_call: TRBV2; cdr3_length: 13; clone_size: -; cdr3_nt: TGTGCCAGCAGGGGAAGTATTAACTATGGCTACACCTTC; cdr3_aa: CASRGSINYGYTF
d_call: -; j_call: TRBJ1-6; v_call: TRBV19; cdr3_length: 15; clone_size: -; cdr3_nt: TGTGCCAGTAGTAAAACCGGGACGGGGAATTCACCCCTCCACTTT; cdr3_aa: CASSKTGTGNSPLHF
d_call: TRBD1; j_call: TRBJ2-5; v_call: TRBV6-5; cdr3_length: 15; clone_size: -; cdr3_nt: TGTGCCAGCAGTTCCCCGACAGGGGCGATGGAGACCCAGTACTTC; cdr3_aa: CASSSPTGAMETQYF
d_call: -; j_call: TRBJ2-3; v_call: TRBV30; cdr3_length: 13; clone_size: -; cdr3_nt: TGTGCCTGGAGTACCCTGGACGGCTTAACGCAGTATTTT; cdr3_aa: CAWSTLDGLTQYF
d_call: TRBD1; j_call: TRBJ1-1; v_call: TRBV25-1; cdr3_length: 15; clone_size: -; cdr3_nt: TGTGCCAGCAGTCCCCGGACAGGGTGGGGCACTGAAGCTTTCTTT; cdr3_aa: CASSPRTGWGTEAFF
d_call: -; j_call: TRBJ2-1; v_call: TRBV30; cdr3_length: 13; clone_size: -; cdr3_nt: TGTGCCCTGGACGCCGACCCCTACAATGAGCAGTTCTTC; cdr3_aa: CALDADPYNEQFF
d_call: TRBD1; j_call: TRBJ1-4; v_call: TRBV19; cdr3_length: 16; clone_size: -; cdr3_nt: TGTGCCAGCCATAGACAGGGTGGACTGATCAGAGAAAAACTGTTTTTT; cdr3_aa: CASHRQGGLIREKLFF